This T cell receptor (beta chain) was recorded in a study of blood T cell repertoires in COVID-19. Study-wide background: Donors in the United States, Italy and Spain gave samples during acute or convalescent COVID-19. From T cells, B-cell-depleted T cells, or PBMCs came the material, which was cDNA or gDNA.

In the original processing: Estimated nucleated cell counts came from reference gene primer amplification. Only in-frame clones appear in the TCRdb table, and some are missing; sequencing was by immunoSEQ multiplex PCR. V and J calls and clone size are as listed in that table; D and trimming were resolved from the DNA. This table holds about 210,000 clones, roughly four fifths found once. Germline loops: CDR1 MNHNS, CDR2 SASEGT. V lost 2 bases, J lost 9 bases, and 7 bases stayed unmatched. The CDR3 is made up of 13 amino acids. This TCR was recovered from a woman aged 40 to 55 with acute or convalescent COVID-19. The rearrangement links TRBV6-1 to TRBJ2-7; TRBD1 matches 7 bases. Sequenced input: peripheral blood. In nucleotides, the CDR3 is TGTGCCAGCAGTGAAAGTTGGCAGGGGGTGCAGTACTTC. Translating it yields CASSESWQGVQYF.